This record covers a single TCR beta chain. Its antigen is currently unknown. The repertoire was sequenced with immunoSEQ multiplex PCR; TCRdb's copy has only in-frame clones and lacks some. This sample has some 120,000 clones, with just over 90% found just once. The data originate from a study of graft-versus-host responses after intestinal transplantation. Study as a whole: All of the recipients had induction that used anti-thymocyte globulin, then tacrolimus and steroids for about 3 years.

Losses at the gene ends were 3 bases for V and 2 bases for J; bases not matched to a gene: 4. Germline V CDR1 and CDR2: SGHAT, FQNNGV. This CDR3 contains 15 residues. This TCR was recovered from a human donor who was the organ donor for an intestinal transplant. The input for sequencing was unstimulated CD4+ T cells sorted from spleen or lymph node cells, taken before transplant. V is TRBV11-2 and J is TRBJ2-7; the match to TRBD2 covers 10 bases. CDR3 sequence reads: CASSFGLAEAYEQYF. As DNA, the CDR3 is TGTGCCAGCAGCTTCGGACTAGCGGAGGCCTACGAGCAGTACTTC.